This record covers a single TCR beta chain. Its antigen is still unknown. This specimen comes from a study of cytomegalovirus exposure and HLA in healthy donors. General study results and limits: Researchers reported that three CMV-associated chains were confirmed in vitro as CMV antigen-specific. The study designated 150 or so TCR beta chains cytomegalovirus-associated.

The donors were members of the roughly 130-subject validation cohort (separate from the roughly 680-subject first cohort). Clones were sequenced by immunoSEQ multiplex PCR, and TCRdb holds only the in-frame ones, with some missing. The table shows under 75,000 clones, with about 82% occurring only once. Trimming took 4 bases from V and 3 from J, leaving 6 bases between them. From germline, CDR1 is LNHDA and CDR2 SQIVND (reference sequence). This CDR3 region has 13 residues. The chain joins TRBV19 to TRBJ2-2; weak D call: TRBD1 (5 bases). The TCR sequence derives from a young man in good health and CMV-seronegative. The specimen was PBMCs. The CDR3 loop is CASSTGYTGELFF. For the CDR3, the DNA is TGTGCCAGTAGTACAGGGTACACCGGGGAGCTGTTTTTT.